The 17 T cell receptor beta chains below come from one sample, sequenced in a study of T cell responses to AZD1222 COVID-19 vaccine (dated by TCRdb to the early 2020s). The library was obtained by the immunoSEQ multiplex PCR assay. TCRdb provides this immuneACCESS table in a form limited to in-frame rearrangements. Some clones are lacking; in checked studies, under half of them reflect an unresolved V gene, and why the rest are absent is not known. Counted in this sample were fewer than 300,000 clones; 85% to 95% of them appeared once. The top ten clones comprise about 0.5% of the sample. In light of the paper, this sample's time point label describes: baseline before first vaccination. The sample here was peripheral blood, taken on day 0 of AZD1222 vaccination. The receptors derive from an adult in good health.

This chain links TRBV28 with TRBJ1-1; TRBD1 is a possible D gene (5 bases). V was shortened by 4 bases and J by 1 base, with 13 bases between the two germline ends. This CDR3 comprises 15 residues. CDR1 is MDHEN, CDR2 SYDVKM, per germline. This CDR3 reads CASSSPGRKNTEAFF. CDR3 nucleotide sequence: TGTGCCAGCAGTTCGCCGGGACGGAAGAACACTGAAGCTTTCTTT.

The chain is built from TRBV2 and TRBJ1-1; D gene uncertain. CDR3 length: 14 residues. Trimming removed 3 bases from V and 6 bases from J, with 14 bases in between. Germline loops: CDR1 SNHLY, CDR2 FYNNEI. This CDR3 reads CASSERARQPEAFF. The CDR3 bases are TGTGCCAGCAGTGAGAGGGCCCGGCAGCCTGAAGCTTTCTTT.

This clone was found once. V gene TRBV5-4 combines with J gene TRBJ2-5; D may correspond to TRBD1 or TRBD2 (6 bases each). V was trimmed by 6 bases and J by 4 bases, leaving 10 bases between them. The germline V gene has CDR1 SGHNT and CDR2 YYREEE (reference sequence). The CDR3 length is 12 residues. DNA of the CDR3: TGTGCCAGCAAGGGGGGAGGAGAGACCCAGTACTTC. This encodes CASKGGGETQYF.

The sample holds one count of this clone. The chain joins TRBV20-1 to TRBJ1-3, with D possibly matching TRBD1 (6 bases). The CDR3 contains 17 residues. The germline V gene encodes CDR1 DFQATT and CDR2 SNEGSKA (reference sequence). V was pared by 3 bases and J by 0 bases, with 18 bases between. CDR3 amino acids: CSASGGGQLDSGNTIYF. CDR3 DNA: TGCAGTGCTAGTGGGGGGGGCCAACTAGACTCTGGAAACACCATATATTTT.

J is TRBJ1-2 and V is TRBV28, with a tentative D call TRBD1 (6 bases). The germline V gene encodes CDR1 MDHEN and CDR2 SYDVKM. V gave up 8 bases and J gave up 4 bases, with 11 bases separating them. The CDR3 runs to 12 residues. The CDR3 here is CASGSDSYGYTF. CDR3 in DNA: TGTGCCAGCGGCTCGGACAGCTATGGCTACACCTTC.

The CDR3 spells CASSFEAATEAFF. CDR3 sequence (DNA): TGTGCCAGCAGCTTCGAGGCAGCGACAGAAGCTTTCTTT. V is TRBV7-9 and J is TRBJ1-1; no definite D call. This CDR3 region has 13 residues. V was shortened by 3 bases and J by 8 bases, with 13 bases between the two germline ends. Germline CDR1 and CDR2: SEHNR and FQNEAQ (reference sequence).

The chain combines TRBV6-5 with TRBJ2-7; D tentatively reads TRBD1 or TRBD2 (5 bases each). The germline gives CDR1 MNHEY, CDR2 SVGAGI. The V and J ends lost 7 bases and 0 bases respectively, with 13 bases between them. The CDR3 runs 14 residues. This CDR3 reads CASTSGPSSYEQYF. In nucleotides, the CDR3 is TGTGCCAGCACCTCGGGACCGAGCTCCTACGAGCAGTACTTC.

V is TRBV2 and J is TRBJ1-5; TRBD1 matches at 8 bases. The CDR3 is made up of 14 amino acids. CDR1 is SNHLY, CDR2 FYNNEI, per germline. The junction had 6 bases not matched to a gene; V was cut back by 4 bases and J by 7 bases. CDR3 region: CASSGQGKGQPQHF. The CDR3 nucleotides read TGTGCCAGCAGTGGACAGGGGAAGGGACAGCCCCAGCATTTT.

The genes are TRBV2 and TRBJ2-1, with D tentatively TRBD1 (5 bases). Between the trimmed V and J ends, which lost 7 bases and 6 bases, there was a span of 16 bases. CDR3 length equals 14 residues. Germline V CDR1 and CDR2: SNHLY, FYNNEI. The CDR3 bases are TGTGCCAGCATTGATAGGGGTTTTGGCAATGAGCAGTTCTTC. It codes for CASIDRGFGNEQFF. The whole variable domain, filled in from reference TRBV2 and TRBJ2-1, reads EPEVTQTPSHQVTQMGQEVILRCVPISNHLYFYWYRQILGQKVEFLVSFYNNEISEKSEIFDDQFSVERPDGSNFTLKIRSTKLEDSAMYFCASIDRGFGNEQFFGPGTRLTVL.

Comments on this clone: One junction end disagrees with the germline gene, perhaps due to a read error. The chain uses TRBV2 and TRBJ2-1; 7 nucleotides align to TRBD1. Germline loops: CDR1 SNHLY, CDR2 FYNNEI. The CDR3 consists of 11 residues. The CDR3 sequence is CASATEGAKIF. The CDR3 DNA is TGTGCCAGCGCTACCGAGGGGGCAAAGATCTTC.

This chain joins TRBV7-6 and TRBJ2-7, with 8 nucleotides matching TRBD2. The trim removed 2 bases at V and 1 base at J, leaving 7 bases unmatched. This CDR3 is built from 16 residues. Germline values: CDR1 SGHVS, CDR2 FNYEAQ. CDR3 nucleotides: TGTGCCAGCAGCTTATTCGGGGGGGGGCCTTCCTACGAGCAGTACTTC. Translation: CASSLFGGGPSYEQYF.

This chain joins TRBV4-1 and TRBJ1-4; D is perhaps TRBD1 (5 bases). The CDR3 contains 17 residues. Deletions cut 5 bases from V and 4 bases from J, with 20 bases between. Germline assignment: CDR1 MGHRA and CDR2 YSYEKL. The CDR3: CASSITAAGRFNEKLFF. The CDR3, as DNA: TGCGCCAGCAGCATTACCGCCGCGGGACGTTTTAATGAAAAACTGTTTTTT.

This clone appeared a few times. At the DNA level, this CDR3 is encoded by other sequences in the same sample as well. The chain employs TRBV9 and TRBJ2-7; 10 nucleotides align to TRBD1. The CDR3 has 14 amino acids. Per germline, CDR1 SGDLS and CDR2 YYNGEE. Unmatched junction bases numbered 3, after V lost 2 bases and J lost 4 bases. CDR3 in amino acids: CASSVGQGRYEQYF. CDR3 DNA: TGTGCCAGCAGCGTGGGACAGGGGAGGTACGAGCAGTACTTC.

The chain has TRBV7-2 and TRBJ2-7; TRBD2 matches at 8 bases. CDR1 and CDR2 (germline): SGHTA, FQGNSA. The CDR3 is 19 amino acids. The ends lost 1 base at V and 2 bases at J; junction bases unmatched: 16. CDR3 region: CASSLVGGMSLAEAYEQYF. The DNA for the CDR3 is TGTGCCAGCAGCTTAGTTGGGGGTATGTCACTAGCGGAGGCCTACGAGCAGTACTTC.

V usage is TRBV5-1 and J usage is TRBJ1-1; tentatively, D is TRBD1 (6 bases). The CDR3 spans 14 residues. Germline loops: CDR1 SGHRS, CDR2 YFSETQ. Trimming removed 0 bases at V and 6 bases at J, with 12 bases between. DNA for the CDR3: TGCGCCAGCAGCTTGGGGATTGAGGGGGCTGAAGCTTTCTTT. This sequence encodes CASSLGIEGAEAFF.

The V and J genes are TRBV7-9 and TRBJ2-7; perhaps TRBD1 as D (5 bases). The germline gives CDR1 SEHNR, CDR2 FQNEAQ (reference sequence). The CDR3 totals 13 residues. Trimming left V 3 bases short and J 6 bases short, with 12 bases between. This chain's CDR3 is CASSLAGSAEQYF. The CDR3, as DNA: TGTGCCAGCAGCTTGGCAGGGTCGGCCGAGCAGTACTTC.

The V and J genes are TRBV7-3 and TRBJ2-1; D is undetermined. The V end was cut by 5 bases, the J end by 5 bases, with 10 bases between. Germline V gene sequence: CDR1 SGHTA, CDR2 FQGTGA. This CDR3 contains 13 residues. CDR3 coding DNA: TGTGCCAGCAGCGCTGGACGTAACAATGAGCAGTTCTTC. It is translated as CASSAGRNNEQFF.